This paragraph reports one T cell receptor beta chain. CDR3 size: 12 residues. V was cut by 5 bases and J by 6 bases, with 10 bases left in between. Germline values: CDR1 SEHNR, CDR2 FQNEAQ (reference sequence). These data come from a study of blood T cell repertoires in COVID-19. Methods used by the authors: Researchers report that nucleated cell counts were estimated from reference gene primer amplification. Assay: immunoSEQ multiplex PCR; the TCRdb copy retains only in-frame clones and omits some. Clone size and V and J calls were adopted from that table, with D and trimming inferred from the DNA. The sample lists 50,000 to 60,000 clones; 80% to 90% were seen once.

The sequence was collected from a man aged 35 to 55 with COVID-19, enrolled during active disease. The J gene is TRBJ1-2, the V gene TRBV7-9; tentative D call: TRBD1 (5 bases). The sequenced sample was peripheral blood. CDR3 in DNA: TGTGCCAGCAGCAGGGACGGAGATGGCTACACCTTC. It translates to CASSRDGDGYTF.